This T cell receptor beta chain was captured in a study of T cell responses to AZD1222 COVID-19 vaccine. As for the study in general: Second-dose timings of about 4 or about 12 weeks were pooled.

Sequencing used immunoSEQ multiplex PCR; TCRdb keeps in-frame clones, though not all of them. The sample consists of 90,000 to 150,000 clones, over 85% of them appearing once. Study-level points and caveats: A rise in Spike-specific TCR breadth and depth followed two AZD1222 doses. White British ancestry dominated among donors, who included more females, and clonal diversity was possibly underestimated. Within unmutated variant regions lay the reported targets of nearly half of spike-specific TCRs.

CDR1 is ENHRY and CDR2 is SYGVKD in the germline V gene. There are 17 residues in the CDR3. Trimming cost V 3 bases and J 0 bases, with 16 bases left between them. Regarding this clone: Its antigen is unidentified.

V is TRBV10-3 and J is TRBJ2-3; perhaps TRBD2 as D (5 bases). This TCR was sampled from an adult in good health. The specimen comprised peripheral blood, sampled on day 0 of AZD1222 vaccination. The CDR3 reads CAISEGVGLSSTDTQYF. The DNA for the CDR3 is TGTGCCATCAGTGAAGGAGTTGGACTGTCTAGCACAGATACGCAGTATTTT.